The T cell receptor beta chain under discussion was sequenced for a study of blood T cell repertoires in COVID-19. Data came from immunoSEQ multiplex PCR; TCRdb stores just in-frame clones and leaves some out. This table holds 250,000 to 300,000 clones, roughly 80% found once. The V end lost 6 bases, the J end lost 7 bases, and 18 bases lay between the germline ends. Looked up from germline, CDR1 is SNHLY and CDR2 is FYNNEI. The CDR3 consists of 15 residues. Up to 2 weeks before entering the study, exposed participants had met a COVID-19 case. The receptor's source is a middle-aged man who had been exposed to COVID-19. The chain employs TRBV2 and TRBJ1-4, with D uncertain. Sequencing was performed on PBMCs or T cells enriched from blood (not recorded which). DNA for the CDR3: TGTGCCAGCAGCCAAGCGGGAACATTCGGTGAAAAACTGTTTTTT. Translating gives CASSQAGTFGEKLFF. Combining the CDR3 with reference TRBV2 and TRBJ1-4 gives the whole variable domain EPEVTQTPSHQVTQMGQEVILRCVPISNHLYFYWYRQILGQKVEFLVSFYNNEISEKSEIFDDQFSVERPDGSNFTLKIRSTKLEDSAMYFCASSQAGTFGEKLFFGSGTQLSVL.